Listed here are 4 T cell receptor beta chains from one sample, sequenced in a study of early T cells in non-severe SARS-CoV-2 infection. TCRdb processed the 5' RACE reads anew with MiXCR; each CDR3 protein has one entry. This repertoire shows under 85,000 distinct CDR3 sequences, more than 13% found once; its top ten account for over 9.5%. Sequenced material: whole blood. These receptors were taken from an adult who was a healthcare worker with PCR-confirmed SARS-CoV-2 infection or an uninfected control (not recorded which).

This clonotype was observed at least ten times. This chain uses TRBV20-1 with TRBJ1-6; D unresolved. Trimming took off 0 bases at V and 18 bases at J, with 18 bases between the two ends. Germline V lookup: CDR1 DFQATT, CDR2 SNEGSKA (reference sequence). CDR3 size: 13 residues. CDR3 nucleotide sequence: TGCAGTGCTAGAGAAGATGGCAGCACAACCTCCCACTTT. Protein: CSAREDGSTTSHF.

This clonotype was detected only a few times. The CDR3 sequence: CATSEGGRNQPQHF. Here the CDR3 DNA reads TGTGCCACTTCTGAGGGGGGGCGCAATCAGCCCCAGCATTTT. The J gene is TRBJ1-5, the V gene TRBV3-1, with D maybe TRBD1 (6 bases). The CDR3 extends over 14 amino acids. Per the germline V gene, CDR1 is LGHDT and CDR2 is YNNKEL (reference sequence). The germline V and J ends were trimmed by 10 bases and 2 bases, with 15 bases remaining between them.

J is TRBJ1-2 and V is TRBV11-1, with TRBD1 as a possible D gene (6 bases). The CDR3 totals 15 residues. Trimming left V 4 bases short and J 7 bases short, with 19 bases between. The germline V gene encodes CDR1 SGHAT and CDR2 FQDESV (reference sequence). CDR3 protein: CASSSLQGRGRGYTF. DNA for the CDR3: TGTGCCAGCAGCTCTCTCCAGGGGAGGGGACGTGGCTACACCTTC. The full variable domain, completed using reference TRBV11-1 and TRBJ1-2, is EAEVAQSPRYKITEKSQAVAFWCDPISGHATLYWYRQILGQGPELLVQFQDESVVDDSQLPKDRFSAERLKGVDSTLKIQPAELGDSAMYLCASSSLQGRGRGYTFGSGTRLTVV.

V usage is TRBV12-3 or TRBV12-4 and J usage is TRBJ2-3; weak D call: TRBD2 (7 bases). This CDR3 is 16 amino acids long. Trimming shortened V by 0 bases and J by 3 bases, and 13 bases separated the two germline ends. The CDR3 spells CASSLAPGGVTDTQYF. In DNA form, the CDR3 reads TGTGCCAGCAGTTTAGCGCCGGGGGGCGTAACAGATACGCAGTATTTT.